This TCR beta chain was sequenced in a study of technical replicates of blood from a handful of donors. Germline V gene sequence: CDR1 MGHRA, CDR2 YSYEKL. V dropped 1 base and J dropped 3 bases, with 13 bases sitting between them. There are 15 residues in the CDR3. Sequenced by immunoSEQ multiplex PCR; TCRdb stores in-frame clones only, minus some. The repertoire includes 95,000 or so clones, around 96% of them detected once, and almost 0.35% sits in the top ten. The chain links TRBV4-1 to TRBJ2-7; TRBD1 might be the D (5 bases). The sequenced material came from T cells isolated from PBMCs. The TCR was taken from a human donor in good health. The CDR3 region is CASSQGFRVGYEQYF. For the CDR3, the DNA is TGCGCCAGCAGCCAAGGGTTCAGGGTGGGCTACGAGCAGTACTTC.